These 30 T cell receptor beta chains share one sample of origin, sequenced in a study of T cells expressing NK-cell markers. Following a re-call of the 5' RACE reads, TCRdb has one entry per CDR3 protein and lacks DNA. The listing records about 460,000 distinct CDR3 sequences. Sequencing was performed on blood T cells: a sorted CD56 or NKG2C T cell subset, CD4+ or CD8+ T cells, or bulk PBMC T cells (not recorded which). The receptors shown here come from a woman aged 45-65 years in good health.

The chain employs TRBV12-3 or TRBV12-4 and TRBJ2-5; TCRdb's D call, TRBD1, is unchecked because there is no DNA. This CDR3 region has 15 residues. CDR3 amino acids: CASSFNGRGEETQYF.

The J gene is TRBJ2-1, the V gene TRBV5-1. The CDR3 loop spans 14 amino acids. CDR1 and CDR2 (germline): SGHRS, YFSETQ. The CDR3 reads CASSLHRISNEQFF.

Here the CDR3 reads CASSQRQMQETQYF. The gene calls are TRBV14 and TRBJ2-5; TCRdb returns TRBD1, unconfirmable since there is no DNA. Germline-derived CDR1 and CDR2 are SGHDN and FVKESK. The CDR3 is 14 residues long. Complete variable domain (other parts from reference TRBV14 and TRBJ2-5): EAGVTQFPSHSVIEKGQTVTLRCDPISGHDNLYWYRRVMGKEIKFLLHFVKESKQDESGMPNNRFLAERTGGTYSTLKVQPAELEDSGVYFCASSQRQMQETQYFGPGTRLLVL.

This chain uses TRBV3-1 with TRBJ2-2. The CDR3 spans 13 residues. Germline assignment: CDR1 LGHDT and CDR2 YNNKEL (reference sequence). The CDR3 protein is CASSRANTGELFF.

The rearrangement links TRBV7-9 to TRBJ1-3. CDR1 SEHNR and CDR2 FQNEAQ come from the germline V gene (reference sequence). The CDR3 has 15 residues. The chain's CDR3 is CASSRSGELGNTIYF.

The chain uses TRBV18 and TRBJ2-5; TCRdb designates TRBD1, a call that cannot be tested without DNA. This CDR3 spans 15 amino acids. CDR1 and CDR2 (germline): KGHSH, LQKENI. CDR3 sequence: CASSPRQGERETQYF.

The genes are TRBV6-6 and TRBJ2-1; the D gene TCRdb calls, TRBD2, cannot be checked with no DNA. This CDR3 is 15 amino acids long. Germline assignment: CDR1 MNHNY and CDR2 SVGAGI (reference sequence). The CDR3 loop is CASSEPGLASNEQFF.

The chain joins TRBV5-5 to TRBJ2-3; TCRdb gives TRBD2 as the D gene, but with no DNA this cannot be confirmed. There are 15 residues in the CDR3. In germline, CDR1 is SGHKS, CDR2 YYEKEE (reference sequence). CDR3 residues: CASSLRAGPTDTQYF.

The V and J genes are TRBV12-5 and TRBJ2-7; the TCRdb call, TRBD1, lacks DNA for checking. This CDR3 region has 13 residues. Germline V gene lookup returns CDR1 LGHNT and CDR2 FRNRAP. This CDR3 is CASGTDSSYEQYF.

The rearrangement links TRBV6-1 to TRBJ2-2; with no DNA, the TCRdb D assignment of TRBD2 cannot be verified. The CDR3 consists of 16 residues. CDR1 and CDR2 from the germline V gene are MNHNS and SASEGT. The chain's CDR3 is CASSEVLAEYTGELFF.

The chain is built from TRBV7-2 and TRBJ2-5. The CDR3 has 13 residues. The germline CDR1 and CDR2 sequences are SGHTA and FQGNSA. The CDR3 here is CASSFFAEETQYF.

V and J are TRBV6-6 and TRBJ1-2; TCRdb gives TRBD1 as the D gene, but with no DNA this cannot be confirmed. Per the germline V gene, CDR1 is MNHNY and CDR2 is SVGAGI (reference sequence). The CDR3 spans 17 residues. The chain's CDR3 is CASSYLTGKGWNYGYTF.

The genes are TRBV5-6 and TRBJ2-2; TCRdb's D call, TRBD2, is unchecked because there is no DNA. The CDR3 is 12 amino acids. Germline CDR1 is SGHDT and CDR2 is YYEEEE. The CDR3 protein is CASSRDSRELFF.

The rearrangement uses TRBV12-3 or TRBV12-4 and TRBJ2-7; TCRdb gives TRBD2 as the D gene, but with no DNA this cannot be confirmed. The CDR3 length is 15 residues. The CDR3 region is CASSFGSGSDDEQYF.

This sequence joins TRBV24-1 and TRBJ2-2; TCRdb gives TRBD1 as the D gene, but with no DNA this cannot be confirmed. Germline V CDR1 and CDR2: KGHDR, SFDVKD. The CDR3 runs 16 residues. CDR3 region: CATGNGTGRNTGELFF.

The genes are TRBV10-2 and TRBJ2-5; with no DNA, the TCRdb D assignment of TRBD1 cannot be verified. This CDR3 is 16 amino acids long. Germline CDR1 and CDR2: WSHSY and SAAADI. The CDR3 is CASRRGTRWIQETQYF.

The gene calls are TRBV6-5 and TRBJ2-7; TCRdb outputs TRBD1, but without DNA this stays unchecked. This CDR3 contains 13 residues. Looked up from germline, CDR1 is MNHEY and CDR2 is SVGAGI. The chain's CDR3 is CASSPTGRYEQYF.

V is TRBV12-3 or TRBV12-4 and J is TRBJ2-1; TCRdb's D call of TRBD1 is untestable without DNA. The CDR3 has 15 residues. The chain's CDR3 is CASSLLGQGDNEQFF.

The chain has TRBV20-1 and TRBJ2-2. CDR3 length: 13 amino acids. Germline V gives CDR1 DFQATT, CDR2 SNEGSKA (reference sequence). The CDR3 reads CSAGKQWTGELFF.

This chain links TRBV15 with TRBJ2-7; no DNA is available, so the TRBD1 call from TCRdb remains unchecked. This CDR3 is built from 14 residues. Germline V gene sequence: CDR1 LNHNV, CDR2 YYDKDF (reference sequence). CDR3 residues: CATSKNRDSYEQYF.

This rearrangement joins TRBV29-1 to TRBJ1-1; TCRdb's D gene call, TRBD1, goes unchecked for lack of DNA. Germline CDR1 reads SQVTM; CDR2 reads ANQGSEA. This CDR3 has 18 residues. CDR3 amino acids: CSVGGNRGAGGMNTEAFF.

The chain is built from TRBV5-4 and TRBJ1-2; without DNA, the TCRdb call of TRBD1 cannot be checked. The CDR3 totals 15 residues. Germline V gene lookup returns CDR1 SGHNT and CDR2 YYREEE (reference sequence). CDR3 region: CASSAVYRGSEGYTF.

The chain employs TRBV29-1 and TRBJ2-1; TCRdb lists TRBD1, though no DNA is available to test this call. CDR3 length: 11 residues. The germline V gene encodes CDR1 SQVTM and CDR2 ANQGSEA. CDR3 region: CSGSLSNEQFF.

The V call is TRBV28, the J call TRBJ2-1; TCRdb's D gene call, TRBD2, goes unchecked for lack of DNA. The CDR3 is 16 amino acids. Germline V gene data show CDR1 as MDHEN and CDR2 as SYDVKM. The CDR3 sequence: CASSQFERESYNEQFF.

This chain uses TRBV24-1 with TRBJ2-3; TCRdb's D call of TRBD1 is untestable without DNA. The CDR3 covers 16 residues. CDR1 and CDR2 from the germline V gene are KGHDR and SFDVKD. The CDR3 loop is CATSDWGTGRTDTQYF.

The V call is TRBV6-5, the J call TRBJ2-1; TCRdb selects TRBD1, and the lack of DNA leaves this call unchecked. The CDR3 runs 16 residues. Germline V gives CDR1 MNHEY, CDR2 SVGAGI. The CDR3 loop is CASALYRARAHNEQFF.

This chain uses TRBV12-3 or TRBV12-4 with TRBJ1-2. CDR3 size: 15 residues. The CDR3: CASSLPGKPFYGYTF.

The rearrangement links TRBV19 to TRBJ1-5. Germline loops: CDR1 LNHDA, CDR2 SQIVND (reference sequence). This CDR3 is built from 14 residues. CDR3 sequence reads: CASHKRGPGQPQHF.

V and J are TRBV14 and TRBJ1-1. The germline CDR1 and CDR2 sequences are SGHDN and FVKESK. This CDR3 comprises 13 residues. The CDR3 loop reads CASSQDLNTEAFF. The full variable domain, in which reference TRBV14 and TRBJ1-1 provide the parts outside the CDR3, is EAGVTQFPSHSVIEKGQTVTLRCDPISGHDNLYWYRRVMGKEIKFLLHFVKESKQDESGMPNNRFLAERTGGTYSTLKVQPAELEDSGVYFCASSQDLNTEAFFGQGTRLTVV.

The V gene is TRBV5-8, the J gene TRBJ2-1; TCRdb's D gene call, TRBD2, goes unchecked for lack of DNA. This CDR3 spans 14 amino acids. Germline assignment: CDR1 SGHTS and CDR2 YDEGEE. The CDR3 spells CASSLARRENEQFF.